These T cell receptor beta chains were read from a single sample in a study of shared T cell receptors in the human thymus. The method was immunoSEQ multiplex PCR; TCRdb's version includes in-frame clones alone and lacks a portion of them. The sample comprises about 500,000 clones, 75% to 80% of which are singletons, and 0.013% rests with the top ten. In addition, the sample was reused for a study of human thymus T cells.

Sequencing was carried out using thymocytes. All receptors derive from a boy in the first two years of life with a congenital heart defect. Each CDR3 is given with its conserved first and last residue. Each record gives: D gene, clone size, J gene, V gene, CDR3 DNA, CDR3 protein. A D gene is named only where the DNA matches it firmly. The listing skips clone size in some rows; elsewhere it reads once, few, many or a size class.

d_gene: TRBD1; abundance: NA; j_gene: TRBJ2-7; v_gene: TRBV6-5; CDR3nt: TGTGCCAGCAGTTACGCACCCGGGACAGGGTCCCACGAGCAGTACTTC; CDR3aa: CASSYAPGTGSHEQYF
d_gene: TRBD1; abundance: NA; j_gene: TRBJ2-7; v_gene: TRBV7-9; CDR3nt: TGTGCCGGCGACAGGGTCTACGAGCAGTACTTC; CDR3aa: CAGDRVYEQYF
d_gene: NA; abundance: NA; j_gene: TRBJ2-7; v_gene: TRBV30; CDR3nt: TGTGCCTGGATTTCAAGGGGGGGGAGTCCCAACTACGAGCAGTACTTC; CDR3aa: CAWISRGGSPNYEQYF
d_gene: NA; abundance: NA; j_gene: TRBJ1-2; v_gene: TRBV28; CDR3nt: TGTGCCAGCACGCAAATTCCTTCAGGGGAAAACTATGGCTACACCTTC; CDR3aa: CASTQIPSGENYGYTF
d_gene: TRBD1; abundance: NA; j_gene: TRBJ1-2; v_gene: TRBV4-2; CDR3nt: TGTGCCAGCAGCCAAACCCGCGACAGGGTGGGGTATGGCTACACCTTC; CDR3aa: CASSQTRDRVGYGYTF
d_gene: TRBD2; abundance: few; j_gene: TRBJ2-7; v_gene: TRBV27; CDR3nt: TGTGCCAGCAGTTTATCCGGTACCCCCAAGTCAGCGGGAGGGGCCTACGAGCAGTACTTC; CDR3aa: CASSLSGTPKSAGGAYEQYF
d_gene: NA; abundance: NA; j_gene: TRBJ1-1; v_gene: TRBV28; CDR3nt: TGTGCCAGCAGTACACTCTTCAGGGCTGTGAACACTGAAGCTTTCTTT; CDR3aa: CASSTLFRAVNTEAFF
d_gene: TRBD2; abundance: NA; j_gene: TRBJ2-7; v_gene: TRBV11-2; CDR3nt: TGTGCCAGCAGCTTACCCTCTAGCGGGGTAGGGGAGCAGTACTTC; CDR3aa: CASSLPSSGVGEQYF
d_gene: TRBD2; abundance: NA; j_gene: TRBJ2-7; v_gene: TRBV28; CDR3nt: TGTGCCAGCAGTCCGGGACTAGCGGGAGGATACGAGCAGTACTTC; CDR3aa: CASSPGLAGGYEQYF
d_gene: NA; abundance: NA; j_gene: TRBJ2-1; v_gene: TRBV4-2; CDR3nt: TGTGCCAGCAGCCAAGATCGAGGAGCAGAGATGAGTGAGCAGTTCTTC; CDR3aa: CASSQDRGAEMSEQFF
d_gene: TRBD2; abundance: NA; j_gene: TRBJ2-5; v_gene: TRBV30; CDR3nt: TGTGCCTCAACTAGCGGGAGGGAGCTGGGGGGAGCTTTGCAAGAGACCCAGTACTTC; CDR3aa: CASTSGRELGGALQETQYF